What follows is one T cell receptor beta chain and its context. This clonotype was observed a few times. What this receptor recognizes is not known. Base qualities were left out, and no much larger clone turns up one base away. This specimen belongs to a study of blood T cells in healthy people across ages (dated by TCRdb to between 2014 and 2017). General notes on the study: In model experiments, template switching captured roughly one uniquely barcoded TCR beta cDNA molecule for every two T cells. Age-related changes in TCR beta repertoire diversity were measured in the study by deep sequencing normalized with unique cDNA molecular identifiers. Four age groups were formed from the donors: young (average approximately 15 years), middle-aged (approximately 39), aged (under 70) and long-lived (around 82). To avoid experimental bias, donors of different ages were randomly spread across the sequencing lanes. For two donors (one aged 18 to 29 and one aged 80 or older), the study analyzed two additional independent replicas of 1 million unique cDNA reads from the same blood draw. On the study overall, not on this receptor specifically: The CMV infection status of donors was not known, potentially confounding age-related changes in expanded clonotypes. Estimates of total diversity from one million sequenced T cells were regarded as lower bounds and underestimates. There was a strong correlation between observed TCR beta diversity and the percentage of naive T cells measured by flow cytometry. Conclusive comparison of naive and antigen-experienced compartments was prevented by the profiling of bulk unsorted PBMCs. Compared with the aged group, the long-lived group had more naive CD4+ T cells, fewer expanded clones and increased TCR diversity, suggesting age selection. Observed TCR beta diversity per million T cells fell roughly linearly with age, and a significant reduction was already apparent by age approximately 40.

Systemically healthy Caucasian individuals from Russia, some 36 in total and aged about 6 to 100 years, were included as donors. Each donor gave ten milliliters of peripheral blood, drawn into EDTA-treated Vacutainer tubes. Ficoll-Paque density-gradient centrifugation was used to isolate PBMCs, with at least 6 million obtained per sample. Total RNA was extracted from PBMCs with Trizol reagent, with at least 6 micrograms obtained per sample. The percentages of naive CD45RAhigh/CD27high T cells were determined by flow cytometry on a PBMC aliquot from every donor. From its cysteine to its phenylalanine, the CDR3 spans 15 amino acids. Of all the DNA, just the CDR3 is kept, 45 bases in frame from base 1. The library was obtained by 5' RACE. Sequencing instrument: Illumina HiSeq 2500. A second PCR of about 6 to 11 cycles was performed with a sample-barcoded 5' primer and a J-beta primer mix. A unique molecular identifier was introduced onto each TCR beta cDNA molecule by a template-switch 5' adaptor carrying 12 random nucleotides. At least 2.5 million CDR3-containing paired-end reads were obtained from each sample. The Mint cDNA synthesis kit, primed by a TRBC-specific oligonucleotide, was used to synthesize first-strand cDNA from all RNA. Following uracil-DNA glycosylase treatment, a first 18-cycle PCR with universal primers M1SS and BC2_uni_R was performed on all cDNA. The paper's data handling went like this. For normalization, 1 million high-quality reads, each with a distinct molecular identifier, were randomly selected from each sample. Reads sharing molecular identifiers were discarded rather than binned into consensus sequences. MiTCR, with a Q25 quality threshold and the strictest error-elimination algorithm, was used for CDR3 identification, clonotype clustering and error correction. A nonparametric unseen species model using Euler transformation provided a lower-bound estimate of total TCR beta diversity. In-frame beta chains were kept once TCRdb had trimmed the public reads at Q25 with fastp and called clones with MiXCR. One record per CDR3 amino acid sequence lists the most common genes and DNA. V and J calls and clone size were set by TCRdb, not the authors. The sample profile shows some 1 million distinct CDR3 sequences; 40% to 50% of them were found once. Approximately 17% of the sample is in the top ten clones.

Sequenced material: blood. The rearrangement combines TRBV21-1 with TRBJ2-7; the D segment call TRBD1 is taken from the table without a DNA check. TRBV21-1 is reported as a pseudogene. This TCR came from a woman between 55 and 75 years old in good health. The nucleotide sequence reads TGTGCCAGCAGCAAACCCTGGGACAGATTCTACGAGCAGTACTTC. Its coded protein is CASSKPWDRFYEQYF.